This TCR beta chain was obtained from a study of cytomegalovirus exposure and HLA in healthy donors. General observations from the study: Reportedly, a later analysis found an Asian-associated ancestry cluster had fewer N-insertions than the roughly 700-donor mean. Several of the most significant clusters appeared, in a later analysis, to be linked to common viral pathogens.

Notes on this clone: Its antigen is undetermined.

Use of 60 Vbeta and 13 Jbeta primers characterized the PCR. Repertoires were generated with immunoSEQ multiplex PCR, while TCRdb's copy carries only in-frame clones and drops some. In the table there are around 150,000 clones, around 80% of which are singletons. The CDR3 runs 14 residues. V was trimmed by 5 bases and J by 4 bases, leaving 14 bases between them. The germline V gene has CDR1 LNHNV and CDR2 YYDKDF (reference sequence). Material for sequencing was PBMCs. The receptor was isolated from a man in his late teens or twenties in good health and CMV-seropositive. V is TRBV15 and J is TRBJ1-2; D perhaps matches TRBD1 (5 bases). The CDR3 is CATSLDTASYGYTF. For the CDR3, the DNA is TGTGCCACCAGCCTGGACACCGCCAGCTATGGCTACACCTTC.